A selection of T cell receptor beta chains follows, all from one sample in a study of blood T cell repertoires in COVID-19. TCRdb's table, derived via immunoSEQ multiplex PCR, lists solely in-frame clones and lacks some. The repertoire has about 150,000 clones, approximately 83% of them found once; the top ten carry around 28%. The sample consisted of peripheral blood. The receptors stem from a woman aged 55-69 years with acute or convalescent COVID-19. Each CDR3 is given with its conserved first and last residue. Fields, in order: V gene, clone size, D gene, J gene, CDR3 DNA, CDR3 protein. D genes are given only for firm matches. Clone size is stated in some rows and not others, as once, few, many or a class when expanded.

v_call: TRBV5-4; clone_size: -; d_call: TRBD1; j_call: TRBJ1-1; cdr3_nt: TGTGCCAGCAGGAGACAGGGCGTTGATTCGATGGCTGAAGCTTTCTTT; cdr3_aa: CASRRQGVDSMAEAFF
v_call: TRBV28; clone_size: -; d_call: -; j_call: TRBJ1-2; cdr3_nt: TGTGCCAGCAGTTCAGGGCCACACAACTATGGCTACACCTTC; cdr3_aa: CASSSGPHNYGYTF
v_call: TRBV15; clone_size: -; d_call: TRBD1; j_call: TRBJ1-4; cdr3_nt: TGTGCCACAAGGGGCCCCGGGACAGGGTTTGAAAAACTGTTTTTT; cdr3_aa: CATRGPGTGFEKLFF
v_call: TRBV29-1; clone_size: -; d_call: TRBD1; j_call: TRBJ2-2; cdr3_nt: TGCAGCGTTACAGGGGGCCTCCCCGGGGAGCTGTTTTTT; cdr3_aa: CSVTGGLPGELFF
v_call: TRBV19; clone_size: -; d_call: TRBD1; j_call: TRBJ1-5; cdr3_nt: TGTGCCAGTAGTAGGCCCCCGGGACAGCGTCAGCCCCAGCATTTT; cdr3_aa: CASSRPPGQRQPQHF
v_call: TRBV28; clone_size: -; d_call: TRBD1; j_call: TRBJ1-1; cdr3_nt: TGTGCCAGCAGTTCCCAGGCCGGGACAGGGGTTATGAACACTGAAGCTTTCTTT; cdr3_aa: CASSSQAGTGVMNTEAFF
v_call: TRBV3-1/TRBV3-2; clone_size: -; d_call: TRBD1; j_call: TRBJ1-1; cdr3_nt: TGTGCCAGCAGCCGCACTCGGGCACAGGGGGCGTGGAACACTGAAGCTTTCTTT; cdr3_aa: CASSRTRAQGAWNTEAFF
v_call: TRBV7-9; clone_size: -; d_call: -; j_call: TRBJ2-5; cdr3_nt: TGTGCCAGCAGCTTTACCGCGGAGACCCAGTACTTC; cdr3_aa: CASSFTAETQYF
v_call: TRBV5-1; clone_size: -; d_call: -; j_call: TRBJ2-7; cdr3_nt: TGCGCCAGCAGCCAGGGACAGGCCGGGGGGGAGCAGTACTTC; cdr3_aa: CASSQGQAGGEQYF
v_call: TRBV9; clone_size: -; d_call: -; j_call: TRBJ1-3; cdr3_nt: TGTGCCAGCAGCGTAGATATTGGCAACTCTGGAAACACCATATATTTT; cdr3_aa: CASSVDIGNSGNTIYF
v_call: TRBV29-1; clone_size: -; d_call: -; j_call: TRBJ1-2; cdr3_nt: TGCAGCGTTGAGGACATAGCTAACTATGGCTACACCTTC; cdr3_aa: CSVEDIANYGYTF
v_call: TRBV6-5; clone_size: -; d_call: -; j_call: TRBJ1-1; cdr3_nt: TGTGCCAGCACCGGGACTAACACTGAAGCTTTCTTT; cdr3_aa: CASTGTNTEAFF
v_call: TRBV7-6; clone_size: -; d_call: TRBD1; j_call: TRBJ2-6; cdr3_nt: TGTGCCAGCAGCTTACAACAGGGGGCATCTGGGGCCAACGTCCTGACTTTC; cdr3_aa: CASSLQQGASGANVLTF
v_call: TRBV30; clone_size: -; d_call: TRBD2; j_call: TRBJ2-1; cdr3_nt: TGTGCCTGGAGTGTAGGAGGTAGCGGGGGGACTGAGCAGTTCTTC; cdr3_aa: CAWSVGGSGGTEQFF
v_call: TRBV7-9; clone_size: once; d_call: -; j_call: TRBJ1-5; cdr3_nt: TGTGCCAGCAGCTTGCCCGGAGGGAATCAGCCCCAGCATTTT; cdr3_aa: CASSLPGGNQPQHF